A selection of T cell receptor beta chains follows, all from one sample in a study of control samples from healthy donors and cancer patients. Profiling relied on immunoSEQ multiplex PCR, and the TCRdb table lists in-frame clones only, not all of them. The sample lists about 160,000 clones; roughly 89% were seen once. The sample comprised blood. These receptors originate from a man aged 25-45 years in good health. CDR3s include the opening cysteine and the closing phenylalanine or tryptophan. The D gene is left open where the match is weak. Clone size is shown for a subset of rows, as once, few, many or a class of expanded clone.

d_call | clone_size | j_call | v_call | cdr3_nt | cdr3_aa
TRBD1 | - | TRBJ2-7 | TRBV6-5 | TGTGCCACGGACAGGAGCTCCTACGAGCAGTACTTC | CATDRSSYEQYF
- | - | TRBJ2-7 | TRBV6-5 | TGTGCCAGCAGAAGTCCCAGGCTGTGGGAGCAGTACTTC | CASRSPRLWEQYF
- | - | TRBJ1-1 | TRBV3-1/TRBV3-2 | TGTGCCAGCAGCCAAGGGTCGAACACTGAAGCTTTCTTT | CASSQGSNTEAFF
TRBD1 | - | TRBJ1-6 | TRBV27 | TGTGCCAGCAAGAAGGGGGTAGACAGGGATAATTCACCCCTCCACTTT | CASKKGVDRDNSPLHF
TRBD1 | - | TRBJ1-5 | TRBV5-1 | TGCGCCAGCAGCCCGGGGACAGGGGGAGGGCAGCCCCAGCATTTT | CASSPGTGGGQPQHF
TRBD2 | - | TRBJ2-7 | TRBV6-2/TRBV6-3 | TGTGCCAGCAGTTACCCGACTAGCGGGGATAGGACGTACGAGCAGTACTTC | CASSYPTSGDRTYEQYF
TRBD1 | - | TRBJ2-7 | TRBV2 | TGTGCCAGCAGTGAAAGGGCAGGGGGAACCGGGGAGCAGTACTTC | CASSERAGGTGEQYF
- | - | TRBJ2-7 | TRBV9 | TGTGCCAGCAGCCCCCGGACGGCCTCCTACGAGCAGTACTTC | CASSPRTASYEQYF
TRBD2 | - | TRBJ2-1 | TRBV7-2 | TGTGCCAGCAGCTTGGGCGGGAGGGCCGTGAATGAGCAGTTCTTC | CASSLGGRAVNEQFF
- | - | TRBJ2-2 | TRBV14 | TGTGCCAGCAGCCTTCAGCCTCGGGCCGGGGAGCTGTTTTTT | CASSLQPRAGELFF
- | - | TRBJ2-7 | TRBV28 | TGTGCCAGCAGTTCATACCGGGCCTACGAGCAGTACTTC | CASSSYRAYEQYF
- | - | TRBJ2-3 | TRBV9 | TGTGCCAGCAGCGTAGGCCTTCGGGACACAGATACGCAGTATTTT | CASSVGLRDTDTQYF
- | few | TRBJ2-2 | TRBV11-2 | TGTGCCAGCAGCCCTCTAAGCGGACACACCGGGGAGCTGTTTTTT | CASSPLSGHTGELFF
TRBD1 | - | TRBJ1-5 | TRBV9 | TGTGCCAGCAGCGCCCAGGGACAGCTCAATCAGCCCCAGCATTTT | CASSAQGQLNQPQHF
TRBD1 | once | TRBJ2-1 | TRBV7-6 | TGTGCCAGCAGCTCCGACAGGGGTATCGACAATGAGCAGTTCTTC | CASSSDRGIDNEQFF
TRBD2 | - | TRBJ2-7 | TRBV11-2 | TGTGCCAGCAGCTTCCCGGGACTAGCGGTCAGTAACTACGAGCAGTACTTC | CASSFPGLAVSNYEQYF
- | - | TRBJ1-5 | TRBV29-1 | TGCAGCGAGGAGGAGGGACATCAGCCCCAGCATTTT | CSEEEGHQPQHF